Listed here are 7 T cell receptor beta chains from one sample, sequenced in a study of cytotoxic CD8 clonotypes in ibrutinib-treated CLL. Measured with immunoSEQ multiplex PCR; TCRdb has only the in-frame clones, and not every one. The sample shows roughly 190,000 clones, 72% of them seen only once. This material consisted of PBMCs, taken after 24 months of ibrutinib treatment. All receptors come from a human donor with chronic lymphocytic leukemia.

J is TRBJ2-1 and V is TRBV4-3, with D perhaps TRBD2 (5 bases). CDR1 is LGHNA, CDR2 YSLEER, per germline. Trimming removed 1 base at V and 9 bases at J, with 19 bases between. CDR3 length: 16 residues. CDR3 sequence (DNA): TGCGCCAGCAGCCAAGTGGAGTCTTGGGTGGCGGGTGAGCAGTTCTTC. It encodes CASSQVESWVAGEQFF.

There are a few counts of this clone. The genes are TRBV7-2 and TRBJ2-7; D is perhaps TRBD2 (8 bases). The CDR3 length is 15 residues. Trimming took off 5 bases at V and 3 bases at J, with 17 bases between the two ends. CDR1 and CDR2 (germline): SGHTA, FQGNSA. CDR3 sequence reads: CASSQGGLGFYEQYF. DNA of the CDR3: TGTGCCAGCAGCCAGGGGGGACTAGGGTTCTACGAGCAGTACTTC.

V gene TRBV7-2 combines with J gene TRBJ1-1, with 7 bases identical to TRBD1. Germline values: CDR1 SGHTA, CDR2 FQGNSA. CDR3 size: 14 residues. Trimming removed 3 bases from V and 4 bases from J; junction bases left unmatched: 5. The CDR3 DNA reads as TGTGCCAGCAGCTTCTACCCAGGGGGCACTGAAGCTTTCTTT. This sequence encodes CASSFYPGGTEAFF.

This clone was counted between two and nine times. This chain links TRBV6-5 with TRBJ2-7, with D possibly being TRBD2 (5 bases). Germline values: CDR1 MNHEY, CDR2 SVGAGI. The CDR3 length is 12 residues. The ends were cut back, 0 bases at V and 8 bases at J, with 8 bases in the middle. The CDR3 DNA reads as TGTGCCAGCAGTTACTCAGGAGGACAGCAGTACTTC. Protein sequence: CASSYSGGQQYF.

DNA of the CDR3: TGTGCCAGCAGCCCCTCAGGAGATACGCAGTATTTT. Its translation is CASSPSGDTQYF. The rearrangement uses TRBV6-5 and TRBJ2-3; D uncertain. Germline assignment: CDR1 MNHEY and CDR2 SVGAGI. This CDR3 spans 12 amino acids. The V end lost 6 bases, the J end lost 5 bases, and 9 bases lay between the germline ends.

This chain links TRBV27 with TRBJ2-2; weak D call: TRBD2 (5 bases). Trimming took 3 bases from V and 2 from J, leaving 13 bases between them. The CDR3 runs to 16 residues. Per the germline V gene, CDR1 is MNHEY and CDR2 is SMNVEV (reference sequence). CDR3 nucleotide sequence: TGTGCCAGCAGTTTTGGACGGGGAATTAACACCGGGGAGCTGTTTTTT. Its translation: CASSFGRGINTGELFF.

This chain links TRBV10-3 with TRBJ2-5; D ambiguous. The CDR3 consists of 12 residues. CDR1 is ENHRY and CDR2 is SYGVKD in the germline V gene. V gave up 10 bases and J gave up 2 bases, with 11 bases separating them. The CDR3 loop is CATRRGQETQYF. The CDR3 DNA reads TGTGCCACTCGGAGAGGACAAGAGACCCAGTACTTC.